These 18 T cell receptor beta chains were sequenced from one sample in a study of cytomegalovirus exposure and HLA in healthy donors. The PCR used 60 Vbeta and 13 Jbeta primers. The method was immunoSEQ multiplex PCR; TCRdb's version includes in-frame clones alone and lacks a portion of them. The table has more than 85,000 clones, roughly 13% seen once. The sample consisted of PBMCs. The receptor set was obtained from a middle-aged man in good health and CMV-seropositive.

The chain carries TRBV9 and TRBJ2-1; possibly TRBD1 for D (6 bases). The V end lost 4 bases, the J end lost 0 bases, and 17 bases lay between the germline ends. The CDR3 contains 17 residues. The germline gives CDR1 SGDLS, CDR2 YYNGEE. CDR3 residues: CASSPGQGLSSYNEQFF. DNA of the CDR3: TGTGCCAGCAGCCCGGGGCAGGGGCTTAGCTCCTACAATGAGCAGTTCTTC.

This clone was picked up a small number of times. V and J are TRBV27 and TRBJ2-1, with 10 positions matching TRBD2. The junction had 21 bases not matched to a gene; V was cut back by 8 bases and J by 5 bases. Germline V gene lookup returns CDR1 MNHEY and CDR2 SMNVEV (reference sequence). The CDR3 spans 19 residues. The CDR3, as DNA: TGTGCCAGCGACGCGGCTACCCAACTAGCGGGACCAAGGCACAATGAGCAGTTCTTC. Protein sequence: CASDAATQLAGPRHNEQFF.

This clone has only a few counts. This sample includes further DNA sequences coding for the same CDR3. The chain is built from TRBV29-1 and TRBJ1-1; 7 bases fit TRBD1. Trimming at V came to 7 bases and at J to 0 bases, leaving 2 bases not matched to a gene. The CDR3 contains 12 residues. Germline V gene lookup returns CDR1 SQVTM and CDR2 ANQGSEA. CDR3 coding DNA: TGCAGCGCCAGGGGGATGAACACTGAAGCTTTCTTT. Residues: CSARGMNTEAFF.

This clone has a handful of counts. The CDR3 DNA sequence: TGTGCCTGGAGTAGGGGACCGGCGGGAGGGCCAGATACGCAGTATTTT. Translated: CAWSRGPAGGPDTQYF. J is TRBJ2-3 and V is TRBV30, with 9 bases that match TRBD2. Germline V CDR1 and CDR2: GTSNPN, SVGIG (reference sequence). This CDR3 spans 16 amino acids. The V gene end was trimmed by 2 bases and the J gene end by 4 bases; junction bases not matched to a gene: 10.

The chain uses TRBV19 and TRBJ1-2; 9 nucleotides match TRBD1. V gave up 5 bases and J gave up 8 bases; unmatched junction bases: 9. Germline V gene lookup returns CDR1 LNHDA and CDR2 SQIVND (reference sequence). The CDR3 loop spans 14 amino acids. This CDR3 is CASSVRDRVYGYTF. In DNA form, the CDR3 reads TGTGCCAGTAGTGTCCGGGACAGGGTCTACGGCTACACCTTC.

This clone was counted between two and nine times. V and J are TRBV7-2 and TRBJ1-1; TRBD1 is a possible D gene (5 bases). Trimming stripped 5 bases from V and 1 base from J, with 11 bases between. Germline loops: CDR1 SGHTA, CDR2 FQGNSA. The CDR3 contains 14 residues. This chain's CDR3 is CASSPLRGNTEAFF. In nucleotides, the CDR3 is TGTGCCAGCAGCCCCCTAAGGGGGAACACTGAAGCTTTCTTT. Full variable domain (remainder filled in from reference TRBV7-2 and TRBJ1-1): GAGVSQSPSNKVTEKGKDVELRCDPISGHTALYWYRQSLGQGLEFLIYFQGNSAPDKSGLPSDRFSAERTGGSVSTLTIQRTQQEDSAVYLCASSPLRGNTEAFFGQGTRLTVV.

The CDR3: CASSFNRGKDTEAFF. The CDR3 region has the DNA TGTGCCAGCAGCTTCAACAGGGGAAAGGACACTGAAGCTTTCTTT. The V gene is TRBV5-6, the J gene TRBJ1-1; 7 nucleotides agree with TRBD1. CDR1 SGHDT and CDR2 YYEEEE come from the germline V gene. The CDR3 spans 15 residues. V shed 2 bases and J 3 bases; nucleotides not matched to a gene: 7. The full variable domain, rest sourced from reference TRBV5-6 and TRBJ1-1, is DAGVTQSPTHLIKTRGQQVTLRCSPKSGHDTVSWYQQALGQGPQFIFQYYEEEERQRGNFPDRFSGHQFPNYSSELNVNALLLGDSALYLCASSFNRGKDTEAFFGQGTRLTVV.

V and J are TRBV7-8 and TRBJ2-1; D is ambiguous. Trimming took 1 base from V and 8 from J, leaving 6 bases between them. Per the germline V gene, CDR1 is SGHVS and CDR2 is FQNEAQ. The CDR3 has 12 amino acids. The CDR3 reads CASSLGVHEQFF. The CDR3 region has the DNA TGTGCCAGCAGCTTAGGCGTACATGAGCAGTTCTTC.

Only a few counts were recorded for this clone. The chain has TRBV5-5 and TRBJ1-5; D call uncertain. V was cut by 2 bases and J by 0 bases, with 9 bases left in between. Germline V CDR1 and CDR2: SGHKS, YYEKEE (reference sequence). CDR3 length: 15 residues. CDR3 residues: CASSFNADSNQPQHF. CDR3 nucleotides: TGTGCCAGCAGCTTTAATGCAGATAGCAATCAGCCCCAGCATTTT.

This clone turned up a few times. The chain joins TRBV6-1 to TRBJ1-1; unclear D gene. Trimming removed 2 bases at V and 3 bases at J, with 7 bases between. In germline, CDR1 is MNHNS, CDR2 SASEGT. This CDR3 is built from 13 residues. Here the CDR3 reads CASSELGYTEAFF. As DNA, the CDR3 is TGTGCCAGCAGTGAATTGGGCTACACTGAAGCTTTCTTT.

This clone was seen only a few times. This chain uses TRBV4-1 with TRBJ2-1; the match to TRBD1 covers 9 bases. Losses at the gene ends were 1 base for V and 8 bases for J; bases not matched to a gene: 12. This CDR3 has 17 residues. Germline CDR1 MGHRA, CDR2 YSYEKL. CDR3 sequence: CASSQGPAGTGLHEQFF. CDR3 bases: TGCGCCAGCAGCCAAGGCCCGGCGGGGACAGGGTTGCATGAGCAGTTCTTC.

This clone occurred a few times. The chain uses TRBV6-5 and TRBJ2-3, with 10 bases lining up with TRBD1. The CDR3 runs to 15 residues. The J segment lost 4 bases and the V segment lost 2 bases, leaving 3 bases of the junction unmatched. In germline, CDR1 is MNHEY, CDR2 SVGAGI. The CDR3 bases are TGTGCCAGCAGTTACAAGACAGGGGGCCCAGATACGCAGTATTTT. Amino acid sequence: CASSYKTGGPDTQYF.

The chain has TRBV5-1 and TRBJ1-1; D gene uncertain. CDR3 length: 14 amino acids. Deletions cut 4 bases from V and 3 bases from J, with 13 bases between. The V gene's germline CDR1 is SGHRS and CDR2 YFSETQ. Here the CDR3 reads CASSLLNRDTEAFF. DNA for the CDR3: TGCGCCAGCAGCCTGTTAAACAGAGACACTGAAGCTTTCTTT.

This clone was found a few times. The rearrangement links TRBV28 to TRBJ1-5, with 7 nucleotides matching TRBD1. Germline trimming cut 7 bases from V and 7 bases from J; bases unmatched to any gene: 10. Germline-derived CDR1 and CDR2 are MDHEN and SYDVKM. The CDR3 is made up of 14 amino acids. The chain's CDR3 is CASTPTGKLQPQHF. CDR3 sequence (DNA): TGTGCCAGCACCCCGACAGGGAAACTACAGCCCCAGCATTTT.

The V gene is TRBV5-1, the J gene TRBJ2-5; D ambiguous. CDR3 length: 13 residues. Trimming removed 2 bases from V and 5 bases from J, with 10 bases in between. Germline CDR1 reads SGHRS; CDR2 reads YFSETQ. DNA for the CDR3: TGCGCCAGCAGCTTAGAAGAGGAGGAGACCCAGTACTTC. Protein: CASSLEEEETQYF.

The V call is TRBV7-6, the J call TRBJ2-3; 9 bases are a match to TRBD1. Germline CDR1 is SGHVS and CDR2 is FNYEAQ. The trim removed 10 bases at V and 4 bases at J, leaving 15 bases unmatched. CDR3 length equals 16 residues. CDR3 residues: CANYLRGTGYPDTQYF. The CDR3 DNA sequence: TGTGCCAATTATCTCCGGGGGACAGGGTACCCAGATACGCAGTATTTT.

This clone has a handful of counts. The chain has TRBV7-8 and TRBJ2-1; tentative D call: TRBD2 (6 bases). Germline V gene data show CDR1 as SGHVS and CDR2 as FQNEAQ. V was pared by 0 bases and J by 3 bases, with 9 bases between. The CDR3 totals 15 residues. CDR3: CASSLAGAGYNEQFF. CDR3 in DNA: TGTGCCAGCAGCTTAGCCGGAGCGGGCTACAATGAGCAGTTCTTC.

The V and J genes are TRBV5-1 and TRBJ2-7, with 8 bases aligning to TRBD2. CDR3 length equals 17 residues. Germline CDR1 SGHRS, CDR2 YFSETQ. J gave up 4 bases and V 5 bases, and 17 bases lay outside the gene matches. As DNA, the CDR3 is TGCGCCAGCAGTATCTCATCCGGGGGGGGGAAAGGGTACGAGCAGTACTTC. This encodes CASSISSGGGKGYEQYF.